The source of this T cell receptor (beta chain) is a study of blood T cell repertoires in COVID-19 (dated by TCRdb to 2018 to 2020). The study in broad terms: The collaborator samples originated in the United States, Italy and Spain and spanned the acute and convalescent phases of COVID-19. The prospective study material was composed of cDNA or gDNA derived from T cells, B-cell-depleted T cells, or PBMCs. A freely available public database, intended as a resource for researchers studying the immune response to SARS-CoV-2, is where the repertoires were released. Deeply sampled blood TCRbeta repertoires from subjects exposed to, actively infected with, or recovered from COVID-19 were included in the dataset. Samples came from the ongoing ImmuneRACE study (first 160 participants) plus 1,254 subjects from 6 global collaborators. Where available, HLA class I and class II types were taken from metadata supplied by the sample provider and were not determined by assay-based typing. Nearly every sample came with metadata listing a de-identified subject ID, COVID-19 status, age in years and sex. Study-wide findings and limitations: The quantity of clinical and demographic metadata differed by source and by participant and was supplied without curation.

Note on this clone: Its antigen remains undetermined. No per-base quality is available; no much larger clone lies one base away.

The collaborating institutions used their own protocols to collect whole blood in K2EDTA tubes. Collaborator samples were shipped for TCRbeta analysis as frozen whole blood, isolated PBMCs, or DNA extracted from either sample type. TCRbeta CDR3 regions were amplified from genomic DNA using the immunoSEQ Assay, a bias-controlled multiplex PCR. On the authors' methods: The number of nucleated cells in each sample was estimated by amplification of reference gene primers within the assay. To quantify the absolute abundance of each unique TCRbeta CDR3 rearrangement, sequence reads were collapsed and filtered. For each sample, productive Simpson clonality was calculated as the square root of Simpson's diversity index over productive rearrangements. In its TCRdb copy, this immuneACCESS table keeps in-frame sequences only and misses some clones. Where compared with another copy, unresolved V genes explain less than half of these, and the others have no known cause. V and J calls and clone size follow that table, whereas D and trimming were derived from the DNA. The sample contains roughly 300,000 clones, 65% to 90% of them found a single time. More than 6% of the sample goes to the ten largest clones.

V was cut back by 2 bases and J by 0 bases, leaving a gap of 11 bases between them. Inclusive of the bounding cysteine and phenylalanine, the CDR3 is 15 residues long. Solely the CDR3 DNA is kept, with 45 bases framed from the first base. CDR1 GTSNPN and CDR2 SVGIG are derived from the germline V gene (reference sequence). The sequence joins TRBV30 to TRBJ1-3; D gene: possibly TRBD1, on 6 matching bases. What was sequenced was peripheral blood. The sequence was collected from a human donor in a cohort sampled during active COVID-19. The CDR3 has the sequence CAWSRQEFSGNTIYF. The nucleotide sequence reads as follows: TGTGCCTGGAGTCGACAGGAGTTCTCTGGAAACACCATATATTTT.